The rows below give T cell receptor beta chains drawn from one sample of a study of early T cells in non-severe SARS-CoV-2 infection. TCRdb reprocessed the 5' RACE reads via MiXCR and lists one record per CDR3 protein. The data hold 40,000 to 55,000 distinct CDR3 sequences, with 3% to 4% observed a single time. Sequencing used whole blood. Every receptor here comes from an adult who was a healthcare worker with PCR-confirmed SARS-CoV-2 infection or an uninfected control (not recorded which). Both conserved end residues are part of each CDR3. The D gene is left open where the match is weak. A clone size is listed for some rows: how often the clone was seen (once, few, many), or a class if it is expanded.

v_call: TRBV12-3/TRBV12-4
clone_size: many
j_call: TRBJ2-3
d_call: TRBD2
cdr3_nt: TGTGCCAGCAGGCTTAGCGGGGGGGGCACAGATACGCAGTATTTT
cdr3_aa: CASRLSGGGTDTQYF

v_call: TRBV29-1
clone_size: many
j_call: TRBJ2-1
d_call: TRBD2
cdr3_nt: TGCAGCGTTGAAGGGACTAGCGGGACTCTCAATGAGCAGTTCTTC
cdr3_aa: CSVEGTSGTLNEQFF

v_call: TRBV6-5
clone_size: many
j_call: TRBJ2-7
d_call: NA
cdr3_nt: TGTGCCAGCAGTTACGGTGCAGGGACTTGGGGGCGCGAGCAGTACTTC
cdr3_aa: CASSYGAGTWGREQYF

v_call: TRBV7-3
clone_size: NA
j_call: TRBJ1-2
d_call: NA
cdr3_nt: TGTGCCAGCAGCTTGGAAGGGAATCGCTATGGCTACACCTTC
cdr3_aa: CASSLEGNRYGYTF

v_call: TRBV5-4
clone_size: many
j_call: TRBJ2-3
d_call: TRBD2
cdr3_nt: TGTGCCAGCAGCACACGGACTAGCGGGACCGGGTATACGCAGTATTTT
cdr3_aa: CASSTRTSGTGYTQYF

v_call: TRBV7-9
clone_size: few
j_call: TRBJ2-3
d_call: NA
cdr3_nt: TGTGCCAGCAGCTCCCCGAGCGGGCCACACCGGGGGGATACGCAGTATTTT
cdr3_aa: CASSSPSGPHRGDTQYF

v_call: TRBV29-1
clone_size: many
j_call: TRBJ2-7
d_call: TRBD1
cdr3_nt: TGCAGCGTTGCCCTCTGGACAGGGGGCGGTTACGAGCAGTACTTC
cdr3_aa: CSVALWTGGGYEQYF

v_call: TRBV7-8
clone_size: NA
j_call: TRBJ2-3
d_call: NA
cdr3_nt: TGTGCCAGCAGCTCCAAGGGGAACACGGCAGATACGCAGTATTTT
cdr3_aa: CASSSKGNTADTQYF

v_call: TRBV30
clone_size: many
j_call: TRBJ1-1
d_call: NA
cdr3_nt: TGTGCCTGGGCCTCTGACGGGTGGAACACTGAAGCTTTCTTT
cdr3_aa: CAWASDGWNTEAFF

v_call: TRBV11-2
clone_size: many
j_call: TRBJ2-5
d_call: NA
cdr3_nt: TGTGCCAGCAGCTTGCCCTCCCAGACCCAGTACTTC
cdr3_aa: CASSLPSQTQYF

v_call: TRBV12-3/TRBV12-4
clone_size: many
j_call: TRBJ1-1
d_call: NA
cdr3_nt: TGTGCCAGCAGTTTCGCGGGTCCTAACACTGAAGCTTTCTTT
cdr3_aa: CASSFAGPNTEAFF

v_call: TRBV15
clone_size: many
j_call: TRBJ2-7
d_call: NA
cdr3_nt: TGTGCCACCAGCAGAGATTATTATAACGGAGGGTCGGGCGAGCAGTACTTC
cdr3_aa: CATSRDYYNGGSGEQYF

v_call: TRBV6-5
clone_size: many
j_call: TRBJ2-7
d_call: NA
cdr3_nt: TGTGCCAGCAGTCCGAACAGAGGGACTGGCTACGAGCAGTACTTC
cdr3_aa: CASSPNRGTGYEQYF

v_call: TRBV6-6
clone_size: NA
j_call: TRBJ1-4
d_call: TRBD1
cdr3_nt: TGTGCCAGCAGAACGACAGGGAATAATGAAAAACTGTTTTTT
cdr3_aa: CASRTTGNNEKLFF

v_call: TRBV11-2
clone_size: NA
j_call: TRBJ2-2
d_call: TRBD2
cdr3_nt: TGTGCCAGCGCGGGACTAGCGGCTATCCCCCCGTACACCGGGGAGCTGTTTTTT
cdr3_aa: CASAGLAAIPPYTGELFF

v_call: TRBV11-2
clone_size: many
j_call: TRBJ2-5
d_call: TRBD2
cdr3_nt: TGTGCCAGCAGCCCAAGACTAGCGGGAGGAGAGACCCAGTACTTC
cdr3_aa: CASSPRLAGGETQYF

v_call: TRBV5-4
clone_size: few
j_call: TRBJ2-3
d_call: TRBD2
cdr3_nt: TGTGCCAGCAGCTACGGACTAGCGGGGGCAGATACGCAGTATTTT
cdr3_aa: CASSYGLAGADTQYF

v_call: TRBV19
clone_size: NA
j_call: TRBJ2-7
d_call: NA
cdr3_nt: TGTGCCAGTAGTCCCGGCTCCTACGAGCAGTACTTC
cdr3_aa: CASSPGSYEQYF

v_call: TRBV6-5
clone_size: many
j_call: TRBJ2-7
d_call: NA
cdr3_nt: TGTGCCAGCAGTTCTTACAGTACCTACGAGCAGTACTTC
cdr3_aa: CASSSYSTYEQYF

v_call: TRBV6-5
clone_size: many
j_call: TRBJ1-4
d_call: NA
cdr3_nt: TGTGCCAGCAGTTACTCACCAACTAATGAAAAACTGTTTTTT
cdr3_aa: CASSYSPTNEKLFF